The sequence of this TCR beta chain was determined in a study of blood T cell repertoires in COVID-19. TCRdb's table, derived via immunoSEQ multiplex PCR, lists solely in-frame clones and lacks some. The table has some 67,000 clones, around 87% seen once. Trimming left V 2 bases short and J 2 bases short, with 7 bases between. Germline V CDR1 and CDR2: SGHTA, FQGNSA. The CDR3 is 14 residues long. In this sample, this clone turned up a few times. This TCR came from a woman aged 60 to 75 with acute or convalescent COVID-19. The sequenced sample consisted of peripheral blood. The chain is built from TRBV7-2 and TRBJ1-3; no reliable D call. The CDR3 bases are TGTGCCAGCAGCTTACAGACTCCTGGAAACACCATATATTTT. It specifies CASSLQTPGNTIYF.